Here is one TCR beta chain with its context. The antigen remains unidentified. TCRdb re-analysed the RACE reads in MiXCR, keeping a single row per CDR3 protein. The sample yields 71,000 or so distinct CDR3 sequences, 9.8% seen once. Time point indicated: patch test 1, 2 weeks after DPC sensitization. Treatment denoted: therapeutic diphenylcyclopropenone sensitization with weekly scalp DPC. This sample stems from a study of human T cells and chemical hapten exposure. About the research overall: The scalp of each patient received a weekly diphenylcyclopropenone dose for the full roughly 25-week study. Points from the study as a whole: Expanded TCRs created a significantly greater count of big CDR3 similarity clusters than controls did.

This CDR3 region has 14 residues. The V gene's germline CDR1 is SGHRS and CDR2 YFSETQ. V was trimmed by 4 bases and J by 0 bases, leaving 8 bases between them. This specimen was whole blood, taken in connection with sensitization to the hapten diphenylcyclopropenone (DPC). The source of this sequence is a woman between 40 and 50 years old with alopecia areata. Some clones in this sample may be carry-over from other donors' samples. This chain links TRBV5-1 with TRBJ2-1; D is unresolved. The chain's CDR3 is CASSIQSSYNEQFF. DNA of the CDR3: TGCGCCAGCAGCATACAGAGCTCCTACAATGAGCAGTTCTTC.